This TCR beta chain was captured by sequencing in a study of OX40 agonist ivuxolimab in advanced cancers. Study overall: A male proportion of about 86% was recorded, with mean age about 60 years and range about 23 to 80. Broader study findings: In the 0.1 to 3.0 mg/kg range, CD4+ and CD8+ blood T cells had expanded clonally by week 6.

A remark on this clone: Its cognate antigen is unknown.

CDR3 length: 15 residues. Repertoires were generated with immunoSEQ multiplex PCR, while TCRdb's copy carries only in-frame clones and drops some. The profile covers about 33,000 clones, with 65% to 75% appearing a single time and 9.5% to 15% taken by the ten largest. Anyone with autoimmune disease history or systemic immunosuppression was excluded. The J gene is TRBJ2-2, the V gene TRBV7-5; the table gives TRBD2 as D, unverified against the DNA. TRBV7-5 is designated a pseudogene. The TCR sequence derives from an adult with an advanced solid tumor such as melanoma, head and neck, liver or kidney cancer. Sequences were derived from CD4+ or CD8+ T cells sorted from blood, sampled in a trial of the OX40 agonist ivuxolimab. The CDR3 protein is CASSPWAGNTGELFF. CDR3 sequence (DNA): TGTGCCAGCAGCCCATGGGCGGGGAACACCGGGGAGCTGTTTTTT.